This TCR beta chain appears in the sequencing data of a study of glioma-infiltrating T cells. Study-level results: Tissue-blood divergence was below expectation in non-neoplastic patients, above in gliomas. CDR3 overlap between tissue and blood was very small.

Germline V gives CDR1 SGHRS, CDR2 YFSETQ. The CDR3 runs to 17 residues. V was cut by 5 bases and J by 4 bases, with 22 bases left in between. Amplification of TCR alpha and beta CDR3 regions from RNA used iRepertoire nested multiplex PCR. Tissue mRNA or PBMC total RNA, 100-400 ng, went into one-step reverse transcription and amplification. One entry per CDR3 protein results from TCRdb running MiXCR on the multiplex PCR reads. The repertoire includes approximately 88,000 distinct CDR3 sequences, roughly 23% of them detected once, and under 8.5% sits in the top ten. This clonotype showed up just once. Its antigen is not known.

The rearrangement links TRBV5-1 to TRBJ2-1; D unclear. Sequencing was carried out using glioma tissue, nonneoplastic brain tissue, or PBMCs (not recorded which). The receptor was isolated from a human donor with low-grade glioma or glioblastoma, undergoing nonglioma brain surgery, or in good health (not recorded which). CDR3 DNA: TGCGCCAGCAGAGTAGGGTTGTCGGGCAAACTTTACAATGAGCAGTTCTTC. This codes for CASRVGLSGKLYNEQFF.